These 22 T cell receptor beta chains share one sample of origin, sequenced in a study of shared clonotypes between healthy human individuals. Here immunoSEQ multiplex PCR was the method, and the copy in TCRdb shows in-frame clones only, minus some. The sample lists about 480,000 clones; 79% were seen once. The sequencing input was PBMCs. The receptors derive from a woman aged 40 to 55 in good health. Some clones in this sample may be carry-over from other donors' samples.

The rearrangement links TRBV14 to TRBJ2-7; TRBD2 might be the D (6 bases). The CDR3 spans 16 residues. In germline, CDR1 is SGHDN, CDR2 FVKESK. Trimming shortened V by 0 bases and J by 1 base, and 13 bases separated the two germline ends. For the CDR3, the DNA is TGTGCCAGCAGCCAAGAGGCGGGGACGTATTCCTACGAGCAGTACTTC. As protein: CASSQEAGTYSYEQYF.

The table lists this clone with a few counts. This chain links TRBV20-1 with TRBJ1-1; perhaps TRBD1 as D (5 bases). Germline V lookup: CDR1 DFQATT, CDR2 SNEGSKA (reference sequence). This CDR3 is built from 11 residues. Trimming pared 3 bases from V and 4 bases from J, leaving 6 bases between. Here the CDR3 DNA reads TGCAGTGCTAGCGACAGCACTGAAGCTTTCTTT. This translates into CSASDSTEAFF.

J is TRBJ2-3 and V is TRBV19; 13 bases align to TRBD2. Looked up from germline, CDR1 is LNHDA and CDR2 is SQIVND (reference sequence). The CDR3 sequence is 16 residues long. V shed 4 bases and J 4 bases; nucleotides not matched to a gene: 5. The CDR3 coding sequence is TGTGCCAGTAGTAAGGGGACTAGCGGGGATCCAGATACGCAGTATTTT. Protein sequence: CASSKGTSGDPDTQYF. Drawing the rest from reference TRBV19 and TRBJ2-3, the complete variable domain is DGGITQSPKYLFRKEGQNVTLSCEQNLNHDAMYWYRQDPGQGLRLIYYSQIVNDFQKGDIAEGYSVSREKKESFPLTVTSAQKNPTAFYLCASSKGTSGDPDTQYFGPGTRLTVL.

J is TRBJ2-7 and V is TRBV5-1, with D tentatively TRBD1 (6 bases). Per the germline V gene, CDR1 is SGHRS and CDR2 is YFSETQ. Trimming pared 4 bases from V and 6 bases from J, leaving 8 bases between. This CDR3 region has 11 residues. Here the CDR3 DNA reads TGCGCCAGCAGCGAGACAGGCGAGCAGTACTTC. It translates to CASSETGEQYF.

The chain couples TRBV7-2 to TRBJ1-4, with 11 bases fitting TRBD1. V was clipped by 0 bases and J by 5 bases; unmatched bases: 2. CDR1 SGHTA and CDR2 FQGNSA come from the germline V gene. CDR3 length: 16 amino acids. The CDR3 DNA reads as TGTGCCAGCAGCTTAGCTGGGACAGGGGGGAATGAAAAACTGTTTTTT. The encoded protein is CASSLAGTGGNEKLFF.

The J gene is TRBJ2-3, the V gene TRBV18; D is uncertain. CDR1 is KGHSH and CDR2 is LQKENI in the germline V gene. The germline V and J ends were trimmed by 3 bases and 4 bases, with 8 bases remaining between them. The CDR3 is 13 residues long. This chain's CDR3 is CASSPGMADTQYF. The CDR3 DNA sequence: TGTGCCAGCTCACCGGGGATGGCAGATACGCAGTATTTT.

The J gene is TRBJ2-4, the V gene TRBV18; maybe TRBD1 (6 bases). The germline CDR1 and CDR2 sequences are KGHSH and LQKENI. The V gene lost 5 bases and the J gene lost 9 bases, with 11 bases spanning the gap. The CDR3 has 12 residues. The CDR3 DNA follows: TGTGCCAGCTCAGGGGGACAAGGCATTCAGTACTTC. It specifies CASSGGQGIQYF. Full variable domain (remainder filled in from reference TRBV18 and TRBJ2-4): NAGVMQNPRHLVRRRGQEARLRCSPMKGHSHVYWYRQLPEEGLKFMVYLQKENIIDESGMPKERFSAEFPKEGPSILRIQQVVRGDSAAYFCASSGGQGIQYFGAGTRLSVL.

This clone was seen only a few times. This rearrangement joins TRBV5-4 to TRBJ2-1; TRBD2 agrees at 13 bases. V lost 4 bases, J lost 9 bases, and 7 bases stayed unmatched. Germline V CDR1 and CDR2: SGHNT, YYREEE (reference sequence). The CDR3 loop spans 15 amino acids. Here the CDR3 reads CASSPGLAGAVEQFF. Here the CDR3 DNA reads TGTGCCAGCAGCCCCGGACTAGCGGGAGCAGTTGAGCAGTTCTTC.

CDR3 nucleotides: TGTGCCAGCAGCAGGTTCCGGGGCAATCAGCCCCAGCATTTT. This encodes CASSRFRGNQPQHF. The chain couples TRBV5-6 to TRBJ1-5; no firm D call. Trimming left V 4 bases short and J 2 bases short, with 10 bases between. The germline gives CDR1 SGHDT, CDR2 YYEEEE. The CDR3 is 14 residues long.

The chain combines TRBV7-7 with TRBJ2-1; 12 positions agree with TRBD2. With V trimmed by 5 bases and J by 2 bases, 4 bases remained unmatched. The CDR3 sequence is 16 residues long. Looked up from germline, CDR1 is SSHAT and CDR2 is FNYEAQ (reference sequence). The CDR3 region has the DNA TGTGCCAGCAGCAGAGCTAGCGGGAGGGCCTACAATGAGCAGTTCTTC. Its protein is CASSRASGRAYNEQFF. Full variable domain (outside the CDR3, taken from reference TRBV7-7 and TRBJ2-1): GAGVSQSPRYKVTKRGQDVTLRCDPISSHATLYWYQQALGQGPEFLTYFNYEAQPDKSGLPSDRFSAERPEGSISTLTIQRTEQRDSAMYRCASSRASGRAYNEQFFGPGTRLTVL.

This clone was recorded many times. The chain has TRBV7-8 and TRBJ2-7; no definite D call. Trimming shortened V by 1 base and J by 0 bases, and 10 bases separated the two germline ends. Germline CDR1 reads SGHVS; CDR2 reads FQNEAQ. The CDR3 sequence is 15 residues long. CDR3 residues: CASSLGRRVSYEQYF. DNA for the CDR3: TGTGCCAGCAGCTTAGGTCGCCGGGTCTCCTACGAGCAGTACTTC.

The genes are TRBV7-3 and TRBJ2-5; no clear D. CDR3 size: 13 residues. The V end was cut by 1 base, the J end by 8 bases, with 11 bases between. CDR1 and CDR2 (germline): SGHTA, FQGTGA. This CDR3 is CASSLNSHDTQYF. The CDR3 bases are TGTGCCAGCAGCTTAAACTCCCATGATACCCAGTACTTC.

CDR3 nucleotide sequence: TGTGCCAGCTCACCATTACGGGCGGGGGCCTACAATGAGCAGTTCTTC. This gives the protein CASSPLRAGAYNEQFF. The rearrangement uses TRBV18 and TRBJ2-1, with 7 bases that match TRBD2. V shed 2 bases and J 2 bases; nucleotides not matched to a gene: 6. The CDR3 has 16 amino acids. Per the germline V gene, CDR1 is KGHSH and CDR2 is LQKENI.

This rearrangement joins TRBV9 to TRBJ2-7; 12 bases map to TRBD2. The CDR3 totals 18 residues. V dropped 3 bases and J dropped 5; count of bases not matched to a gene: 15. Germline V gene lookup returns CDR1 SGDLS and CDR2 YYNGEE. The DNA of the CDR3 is TGTGCCAGCAGCGGCGCTAGCGGGAGGGCCCTCATAGTCAACGAGCAGTACTTC. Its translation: CASSGASGRALIVNEQYF.

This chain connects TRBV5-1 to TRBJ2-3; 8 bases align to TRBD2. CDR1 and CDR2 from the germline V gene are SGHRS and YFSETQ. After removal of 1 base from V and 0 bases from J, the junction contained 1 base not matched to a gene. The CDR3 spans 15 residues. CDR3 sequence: CASSLPSGSTDTQYF. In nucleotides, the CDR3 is TGCGCCAGCAGCTTGCCTAGCGGGAGCACAGATACGCAGTATTTT.

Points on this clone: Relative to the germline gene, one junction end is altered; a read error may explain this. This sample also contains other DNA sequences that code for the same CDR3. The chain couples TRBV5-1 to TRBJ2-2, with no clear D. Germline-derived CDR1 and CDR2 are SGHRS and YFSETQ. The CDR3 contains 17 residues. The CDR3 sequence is CASSLAPVQQDTGELFF. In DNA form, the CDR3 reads TGCGCCAGTAGCTTGGCCCCGGTCCAGCAGGACACCGGGGAGCTGTTTTTT.

The CDR3 sequence: CASSVEGPNIQYF. CDR3 bases: TGTGCCAGCAGCGTAGAAGGTCCGAACATTCAGTACTTC. This chain uses TRBV9 with TRBJ2-4; D uncertain. Trimming cost V 0 bases and J 7 bases, with 8 bases left between them. The CDR3 covers 13 residues. Looked up from germline, CDR1 is SGDLS and CDR2 is YYNGEE.

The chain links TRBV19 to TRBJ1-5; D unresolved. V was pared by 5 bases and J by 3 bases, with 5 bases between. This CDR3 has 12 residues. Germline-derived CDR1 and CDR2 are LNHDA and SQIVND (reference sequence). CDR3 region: CASSGLNQPQHF. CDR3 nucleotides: TGTGCCAGTAGTGGGCTCAATCAGCCCCAGCATTTT.

CDR3 protein: CASSSGNQPQHF. The CDR3 bases are TGTGCCAGCAGCTCAGGGAATCAGCCCCAGCATTTT. V usage is TRBV7-9 and J usage is TRBJ1-5, with D possibly matching TRBD1 (5 bases). With 4 bases removed from V and 4 bases from J, the gap between germline ends came to 5 bases. Germline V gene data show CDR1 as SEHNR and CDR2 as FQNEAQ (reference sequence). This CDR3 is built from 12 residues.

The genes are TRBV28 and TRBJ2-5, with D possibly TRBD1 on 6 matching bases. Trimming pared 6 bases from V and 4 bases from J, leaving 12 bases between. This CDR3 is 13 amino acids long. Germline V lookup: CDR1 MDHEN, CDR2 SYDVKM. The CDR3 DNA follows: TGTGCCAGCAGGCCACAGGGAACAGAGACCCAGTACTTC. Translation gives CASRPQGTETQYF.

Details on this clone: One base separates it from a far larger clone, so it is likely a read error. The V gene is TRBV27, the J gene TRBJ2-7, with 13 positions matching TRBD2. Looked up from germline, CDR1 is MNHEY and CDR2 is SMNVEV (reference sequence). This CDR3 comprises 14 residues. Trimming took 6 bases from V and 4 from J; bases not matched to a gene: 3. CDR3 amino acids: CASSWTSGSYEQYF. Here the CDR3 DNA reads TGTGCCAGCAGCTGGACTAGCGGGAGTTACGAGCAGTACTTC.

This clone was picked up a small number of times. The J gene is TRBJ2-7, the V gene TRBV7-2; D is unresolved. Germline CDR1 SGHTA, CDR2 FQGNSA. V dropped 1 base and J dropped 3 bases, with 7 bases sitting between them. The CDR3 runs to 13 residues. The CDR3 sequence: CASSLGDGYEQYF. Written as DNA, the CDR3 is TGTGCCAGCAGCTTAGGTGATGGCTACGAGCAGTACTTC.